The 21 T cell receptor beta chains below were found in one sample sequenced in a study of brain T cells in children with intractable seizures. Sequencing was performed with immunoSEQ multiplex PCR; in TCRdb, only in-frame clones are kept and a portion is missing. This sample yields fewer than 150,000 clones, of which 94% are seen a single time; under 4.5% belongs to the top ten. This specimen was peripheral blood, taken at surgery. The source is a boy younger than two with hemimegalencephaly and intractable seizures.

The V call is TRBV5-1, the J call TRBJ2-2; 8 nucleotides line up with TRBD1. The CDR3 spans 15 residues. Per the germline V gene, CDR1 is SGHRS and CDR2 is YFSETQ. With V trimmed by 4 bases and J by 4 bases, 6 bases remained unmatched. The CDR3 nucleotides are TGCGCCAGCAGCCCCACTGGACAGGGCACCGGGGAGCTGTTTTTT. Protein: CASSPTGQGTGELFF.

The chain joins TRBV5-6 to TRBJ2-4; TRBD2 matches 8 bases. The CDR3 runs to 17 residues. J lost 0 bases, V lost 2 bases, and 7 bases had no gene match. From germline, CDR1 is SGHDT and CDR2 YYEEEE. The CDR3 is CASSFTAGVIAKNIQYF. The CDR3 region has the DNA TGTGCCAGCAGCTTTACAGCGGGGGTCATAGCCAAAAACATTCAGTACTTC.

The chain recombines TRBV19 with TRBJ2-1, with 9 nucleotides matching TRBD1. Trimming cost V 5 bases and J 6 bases; bases outside gene matches: 8. Per germline, CDR1 LNHDA and CDR2 SQIVND (reference sequence). The CDR3 is made up of 15 amino acids. CDR3 in DNA: TGTGCCAGTAGTCGACGGGACAGGGAGGTCAATGAGCAGTTCTTC. Translating gives CASSRRDREVNEQFF. The full variable domain, its missing parts supplied by reference TRBV19 and TRBJ2-1, is DGGITQSPKYLFRKEGQNVTLSCEQNLNHDAMYWYRQDPGQGLRLIYYSQIVNDFQKGDIAEGYSVSREKKESFPLTVTSAQKNPTAFYLCASSRRDREVNEQFFGPGTRLTVL.

This chain uses TRBV9 with TRBJ2-2, with TRBD2 identical over 13 bases. Germline values: CDR1 SGDLS, CDR2 YYNGEE. Trimming took 0 bases from V and 4 from J; bases not matched to a gene: 9. The CDR3 sequence is 19 residues long. CDR3 nucleotides: TGTGCCAGCAGCGTAGGCGGGTGGACTAGCGGGAGTAGCACCGGGGAGCTGTTTTTT. This translates into CASSVGGWTSGSSTGELFF. Full variable domain (missing parts from reference TRBV9 and TRBJ2-2): DSGVTQTPKHLITATGQRVTLRCSPRSGDLSVYWYQQSLDQGLQFLIQYYNGEERAKGNILERFSAQQFPDLHSELNLSSLELGDSALYFCASSVGGWTSGSSTGELFFGEGSRLTVL.

The chain joins TRBV7-9 to TRBJ2-7, with 7 bases fitting TRBD1. J lost 2 bases, V lost 4 bases, and 8 bases had no gene match. The germline V gene encodes CDR1 SEHNR and CDR2 FQNEAQ (reference sequence). The length of the CDR3 is 15 residues. CDR3 loop: CASSSGTEYTYEQYF. The CDR3 DNA reads TGTGCCAGCAGCTCCGGGACAGAATACACCTACGAGCAGTACTTC.

This clone was recorded once. The chain combines TRBV10-3 with TRBJ2-3; 9 positions agree with TRBD1. Germline values: CDR1 ENHRY, CDR2 SYGVKD. This CDR3 contains 14 residues. V gave up 4 bases and J gave up 1 base; unmatched junction bases: 0. As DNA, the CDR3 is TGTGCCATCAGTGGGACAGGGGGCACAGATACGCAGTATTTT. It codes for CAISGTGGTDTQYF.

The chain links TRBV5-1 to TRBJ1-6; 7 bases fit TRBD1. This CDR3 has 14 residues. V shed 3 bases and J 7 bases; nucleotides not matched to a gene: 4. Germline V gives CDR1 SGHRS, CDR2 YFSETQ. The CDR3 nucleotides are TGCGCCAGCAGCTACCGGGACAGCAATTCACCCCTCCACTTT. Its protein is CASSYRDSNSPLHF.

The chain couples TRBV19 to TRBJ2-3; D is uncertain. Germline V gene data show CDR1 as LNHDA and CDR2 as SQIVND (reference sequence). The CDR3 has 16 residues. V lost 3 bases and J 4 bases, leaving 17 bases between the germline ends. The CDR3 DNA sequence: TGTGCCAGTAGTATTGTGGGGTCTCCTAGACCAGATACGCAGTATTTT. It specifies CASSIVGSPRPDTQYF.

The chain is built from TRBV18 and TRBJ2-7; 10 positions agree with TRBD2. Germline CDR1 reads KGHSH; CDR2 reads LQKENI. CDR3 length: 16 residues. V dropped 5 bases and J dropped 1; count of bases not matched to a gene: 8. The CDR3 DNA is TGTGCCAGCTCATCACACCTAGCGGGAGCATCCTACGAGCAGTACTTC. It translates to CASSSHLAGASYEQYF.

This clone appeared once. V gene TRBV19 combines with J gene TRBJ2-1; TRBD1 agrees at 9 bases. Germline V gene lookup returns CDR1 LNHDA and CDR2 SQIVND (reference sequence). The CDR3 runs to 19 residues. The trim removed 7 bases at V and 2 bases at J, leaving 18 bases unmatched. Written as DNA, the CDR3 is TGTGCCAGTACCCCGGGGGGACAGGGCACGGGAGGTCCCTACAATGAGCAGTTCTTC. This gives the protein CASTPGGQGTGGPYNEQFF.

The rearrangement joins TRBV4-3 to TRBJ2-3; D unresolved. The CDR3 covers 16 residues. The V gene lost 0 bases and the J gene lost 0 bases, with 10 bases spanning the gap. From germline, CDR1 is LGHNA and CDR2 YSLEER. The CDR3 protein is CASSQDSTSSTDTQYF. CDR3 nucleotides: TGCGCCAGCAGCCAAGATTCGACCTCTAGCACAGATACGCAGTATTTT.

The chain combines TRBV24-1 with TRBJ2-7; possible D gene TRBD2, 6 bases. Trimming pared 6 bases from V and 7 bases from J, leaving 15 bases between. Looked up from germline, CDR1 is KGHDR and CDR2 is SFDVKD. This CDR3 comprises 13 residues. The CDR3 sequence is CATSSSRAGEQYF. The CDR3 region has the DNA TGTGCCACCAGTAGTTCCAGGGCGGGGGAGCAGTACTTC.

This clone has only a few counts. This rearrangement joins TRBV5-4 to TRBJ1-3; D is undetermined. Trimming took 3 bases from V and 4 from J, leaving 8 bases between them. Germline V gene data show CDR1 as SGHNT and CDR2 as YYREEE (reference sequence). This CDR3 contains 13 residues. The CDR3 DNA reads TGTGCCAGCAGCTCTTTCCAGGGAAACACCATATATTTT. Its protein is CASSSFQGNTIYF.

V and J are TRBV24-1 and TRBJ2-1, with TRBD2 matching over 11 bases. Germline V lookup: CDR1 KGHDR, CDR2 SFDVKD. The CDR3 spans 13 residues. Germline trimming cut 5 bases from V and 10 bases from J; bases unmatched to any gene: 3. The CDR3 loop reads CATSVRLAGEQFF. In DNA, the CDR3 is TGTGCCACCAGTGTCCGACTAGCGGGGGAGCAGTTCTTC.

This clone was recorded only once. This chain links TRBV5-1 with TRBJ1-1; perhaps TRBD1 as D (5 bases). V was cut by 8 bases and J by 1 base, with 15 bases left in between. This CDR3 has 14 residues. Germline V lookup: CDR1 SGHRS, CDR2 YFSETQ. The CDR3 is CASQVGGTNTEAFF. The CDR3 nucleotides are TGCGCCAGTCAGGTGGGGGGAACGAACACTGAAGCTTTCTTT.

The chain is built from TRBV4-3 and TRBJ1-1; possible D gene TRBD1, 5 bases. Germline V gene sequence: CDR1 LGHNA, CDR2 YSLEER. The length of the CDR3 is 14 residues. Trimming removed 0 bases from V and 1 base from J, with 6 bases in between. The CDR3 sequence: CASSQETENTEAFF. The CDR3 bases are TGCGCCAGCAGCCAAGAGACAGAGAACACTGAAGCTTTCTTT.

This chain joins TRBV27 and TRBJ2-4; D is uncertain. Germline loops: CDR1 MNHEY, CDR2 SMNVEV (reference sequence). The CDR3 has 15 amino acids. The germline V and J ends were trimmed by 5 bases and 0 bases, with 11 bases remaining between them. The CDR3 loop is CASSPHIVAKNIQYF. The CDR3 DNA reads as TGTGCCAGCAGTCCCCACATCGTAGCCAAAAACATTCAGTACTTC.

The genes are TRBV5-3 and TRBJ2-7; 8 bases agree with TRBD2. TRBV5-3 is an open reading frame whose function is uncertain. J lost 1 base, V lost 3 bases, and 9 bases had no gene match. This CDR3 contains 16 residues. CDR3 sequence reads: CARSSRRGGLSYEQYF. The DNA for the CDR3 is TGTGCCAGAAGCTCCCGCCGGGGGGGATTATCCTACGAGCAGTACTTC.

V usage is TRBV3-1 (or the pseudogene TRBV3-2) and J usage is TRBJ2-7, with 12 bases lining up with TRBD2. This CDR3 is 17 amino acids long. V was pared by 0 bases and J by 7 bases, with 10 bases of the junction left unmatched. Germline assignment: CDR1 LGHDT and CDR2 YNNKEL (reference sequence). The CDR3 coding sequence is TGTGCCAGCAGCCAAGAATTGCCTAGCGGGAGGGCCTGGGAGCAGTACTTC. Protein: CASSQELPSGRAWEQYF.

In regard to this clone: In the same sample, other DNA sequences code for this CDR3. The V and J genes are TRBV27 and TRBJ2-7; 9 nucleotides agree with TRBD2. Germline V gives CDR1 MNHEY, CDR2 SMNVEV (reference sequence). The trim removed 2 bases at V and 2 bases at J, leaving 4 bases unmatched. This CDR3 region has 15 residues. The CDR3 bases are TGTGCCAGCAGTTTAGGGTTAGCGGGGGCCTACGAGCAGTACTTC. Translating it yields CASSLGLAGAYEQYF.

The chain joins TRBV6-1 to TRBJ2-5; a possible D gene is TRBD1 (6 bases). Trimming removed 2 bases at V and 5 bases at J, with 9 bases between. The CDR3 consists of 13 residues. Germline CDR1 MNHNS, CDR2 SASEGT. CDR3 residues: CASSESQGETQYF. CDR3 sequence (DNA): TGTGCCAGCAGTGAATCTCAGGGGGAGACCCAGTACTTC.